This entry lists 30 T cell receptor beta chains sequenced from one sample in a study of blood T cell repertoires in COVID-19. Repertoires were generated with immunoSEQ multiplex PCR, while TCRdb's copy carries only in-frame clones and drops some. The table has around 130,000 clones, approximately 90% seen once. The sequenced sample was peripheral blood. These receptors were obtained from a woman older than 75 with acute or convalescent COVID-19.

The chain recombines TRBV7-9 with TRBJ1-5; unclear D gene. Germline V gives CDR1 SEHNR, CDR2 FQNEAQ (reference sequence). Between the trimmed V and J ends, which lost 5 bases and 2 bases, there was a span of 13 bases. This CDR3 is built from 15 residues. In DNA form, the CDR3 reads TGTGCCAGCAGCGAGGCCGGGAGAGGCAATCAGCCCCAGCATTTT. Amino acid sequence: CASSEAGRGNQPQHF.

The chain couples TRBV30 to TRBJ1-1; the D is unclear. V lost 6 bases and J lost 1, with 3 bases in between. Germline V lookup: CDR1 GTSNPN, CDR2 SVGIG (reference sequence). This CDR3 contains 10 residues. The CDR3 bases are TGTGCCTGCTCGAACACTGAAGCTTTCTTT. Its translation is CACSNTEAFF.

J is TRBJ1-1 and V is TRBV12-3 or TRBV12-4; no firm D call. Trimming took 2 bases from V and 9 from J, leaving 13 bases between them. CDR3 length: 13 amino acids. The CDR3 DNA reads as TGTGCCAGCAGTTTAAGATCCGAGCTTCAAGCTTTCTTT. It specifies CASSLRSELQAFF.

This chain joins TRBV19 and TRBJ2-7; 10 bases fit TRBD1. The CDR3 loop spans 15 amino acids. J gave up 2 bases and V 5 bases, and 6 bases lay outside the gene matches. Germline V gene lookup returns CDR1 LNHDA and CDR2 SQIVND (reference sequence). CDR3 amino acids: CASSFGQGGAYEQYF. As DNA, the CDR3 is TGTGCCAGTAGTTTCGGACAGGGGGGCGCCTACGAGCAGTACTTC.

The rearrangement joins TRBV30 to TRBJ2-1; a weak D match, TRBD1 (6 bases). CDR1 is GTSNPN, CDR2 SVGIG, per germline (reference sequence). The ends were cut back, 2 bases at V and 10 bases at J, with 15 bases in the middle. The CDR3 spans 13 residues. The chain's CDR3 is CAWSSGQPQEQFF. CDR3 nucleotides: TGTGCCTGGAGTTCCGGACAGCCACAGGAGCAGTTCTTC.

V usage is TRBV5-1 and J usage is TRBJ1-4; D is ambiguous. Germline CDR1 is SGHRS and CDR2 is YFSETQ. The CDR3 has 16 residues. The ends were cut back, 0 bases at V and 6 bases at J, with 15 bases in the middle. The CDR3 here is CASSLGALGRDEKLFF. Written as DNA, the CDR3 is TGCGCCAGCAGCTTGGGTGCACTAGGGCGCGATGAAAAACTGTTTTTT.

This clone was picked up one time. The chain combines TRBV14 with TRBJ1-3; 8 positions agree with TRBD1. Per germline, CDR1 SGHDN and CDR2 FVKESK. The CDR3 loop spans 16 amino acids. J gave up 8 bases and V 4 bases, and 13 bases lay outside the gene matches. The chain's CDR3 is CASSLHRQGPGDTIYF. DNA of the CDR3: TGTGCCAGCAGCCTTCATCGACAGGGGCCCGGGGACACCATATATTTT.

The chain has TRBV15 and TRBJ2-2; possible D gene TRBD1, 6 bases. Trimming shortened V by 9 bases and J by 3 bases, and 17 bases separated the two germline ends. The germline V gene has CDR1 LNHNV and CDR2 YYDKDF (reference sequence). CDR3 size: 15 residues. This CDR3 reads CATKRGQSHTGELFF. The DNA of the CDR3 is TGTGCCACTAAAAGGGGACAATCACACACCGGGGAGCTGTTTTTT.

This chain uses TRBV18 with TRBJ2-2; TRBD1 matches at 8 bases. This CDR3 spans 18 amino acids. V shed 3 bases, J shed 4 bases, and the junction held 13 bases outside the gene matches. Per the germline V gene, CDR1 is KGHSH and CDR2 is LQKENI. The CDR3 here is CASSPDSRTGIRTGELFF. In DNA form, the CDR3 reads TGTGCCAGCTCACCGGATTCCAGGACAGGGATTCGCACCGGGGAGCTGTTTTTT.

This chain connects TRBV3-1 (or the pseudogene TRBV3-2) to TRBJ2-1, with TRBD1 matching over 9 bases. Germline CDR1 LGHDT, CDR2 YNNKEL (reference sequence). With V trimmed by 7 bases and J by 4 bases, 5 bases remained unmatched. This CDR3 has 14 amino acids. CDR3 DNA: TGTGCCAGCACCAGACAGGGGGGATACAATGAGCAGTTCTTC. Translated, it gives CASTRQGGYNEQFF.

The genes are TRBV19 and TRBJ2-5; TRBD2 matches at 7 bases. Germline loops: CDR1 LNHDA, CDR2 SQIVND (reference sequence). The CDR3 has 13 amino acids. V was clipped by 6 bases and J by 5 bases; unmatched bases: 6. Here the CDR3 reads CASRSRGVETQYF. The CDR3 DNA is TGTGCCAGTAGGAGCCGGGGGGTCGAGACCCAGTACTTC.

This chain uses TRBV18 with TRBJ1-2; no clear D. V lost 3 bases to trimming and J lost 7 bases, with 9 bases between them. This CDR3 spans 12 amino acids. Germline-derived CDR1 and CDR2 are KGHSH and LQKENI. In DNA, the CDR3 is TGTGCCAGCTCACCCGGGGTGGGTGGCTACACCTTC. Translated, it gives CASSPGVGGYTF.

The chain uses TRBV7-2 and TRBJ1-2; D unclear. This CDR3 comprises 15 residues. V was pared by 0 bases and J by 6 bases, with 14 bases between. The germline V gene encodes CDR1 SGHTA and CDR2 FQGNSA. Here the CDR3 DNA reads TGTGCCAGCAGCTTAGCGGTGGCAGCGGATCATGGCTACACCTTC. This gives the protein CASSLAVAADHGYTF.

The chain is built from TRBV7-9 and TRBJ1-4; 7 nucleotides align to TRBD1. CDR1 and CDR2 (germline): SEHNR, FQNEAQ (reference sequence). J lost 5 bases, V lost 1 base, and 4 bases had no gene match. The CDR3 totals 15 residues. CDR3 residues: CASSLGETGNEKLFF. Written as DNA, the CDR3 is TGTGCCAGCAGCTTAGGGGAGACAGGGAATGAAAAACTGTTTTTT. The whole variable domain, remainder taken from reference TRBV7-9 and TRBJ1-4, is DTGVSQNPRHKITKRGQNVTFRCDPISEHNRLYWYRQTLGQGPEFLTYFQNEAQLEKSRLLSDRFSAERPKGSFSTLEIQRTEQGDSAMYLCASSLGETGNEKLFFGSGTQLSVL.

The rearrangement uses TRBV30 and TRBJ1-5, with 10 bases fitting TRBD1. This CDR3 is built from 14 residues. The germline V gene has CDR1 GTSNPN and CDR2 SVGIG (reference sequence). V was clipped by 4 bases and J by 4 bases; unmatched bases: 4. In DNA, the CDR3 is TGTGCCTGGACTCCGGGACAGGGGAATCAGCCCCAGCATTTT. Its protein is CAWTPGQGNQPQHF. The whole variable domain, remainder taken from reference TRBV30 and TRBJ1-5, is SQTIHQWPATLVQPVGSPLSLECTVEGTSNPNLYWYRQAAGRGLQLLFYSVGIGQISSEVPQNLSASRPQDRQFILSSKKLLLSDSGFYLCAWTPGQGNQPQHFGDGTRLSIL.

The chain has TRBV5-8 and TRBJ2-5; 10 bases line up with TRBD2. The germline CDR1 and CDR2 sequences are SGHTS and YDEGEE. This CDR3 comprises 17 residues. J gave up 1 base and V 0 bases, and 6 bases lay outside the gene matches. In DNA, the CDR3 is TGTGCCAGCAGCTTGGCCTGGACTAGCGGATTCCAAGAGACCCAGTACTTC. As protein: CASSLAWTSGFQETQYF.

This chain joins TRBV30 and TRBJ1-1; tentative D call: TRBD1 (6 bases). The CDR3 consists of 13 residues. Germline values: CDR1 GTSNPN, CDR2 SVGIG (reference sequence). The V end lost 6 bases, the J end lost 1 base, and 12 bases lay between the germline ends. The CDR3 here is CACRPQGNTEAFF. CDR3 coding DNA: TGTGCCTGCCGACCACAGGGGAACACTGAAGCTTTCTTT.

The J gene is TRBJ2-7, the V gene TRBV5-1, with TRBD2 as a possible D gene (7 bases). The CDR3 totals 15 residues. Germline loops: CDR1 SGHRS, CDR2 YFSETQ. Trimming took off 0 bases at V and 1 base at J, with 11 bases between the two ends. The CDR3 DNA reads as TGCGCCAGCAGCTTGGGGCGGGGGCTTTCCTACGAGCAGTACTTC. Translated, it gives CASSLGRGLSYEQYF.

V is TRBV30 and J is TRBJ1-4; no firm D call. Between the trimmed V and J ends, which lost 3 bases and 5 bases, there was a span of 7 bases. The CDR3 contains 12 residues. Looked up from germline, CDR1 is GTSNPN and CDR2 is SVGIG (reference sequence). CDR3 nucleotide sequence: TGTGCCTGGAGAGCGAAGAATGAAAAACTGTTTTTT. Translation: CAWRAKNEKLFF.

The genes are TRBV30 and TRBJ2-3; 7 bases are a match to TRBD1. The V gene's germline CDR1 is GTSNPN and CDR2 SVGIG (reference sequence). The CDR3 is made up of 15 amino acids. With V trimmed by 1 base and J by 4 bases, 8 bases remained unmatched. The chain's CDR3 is CAWSGGTVTPDTQYF. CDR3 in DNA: TGTGCCTGGAGTGGAGGGACAGTCACCCCAGATACGCAGTATTTT.

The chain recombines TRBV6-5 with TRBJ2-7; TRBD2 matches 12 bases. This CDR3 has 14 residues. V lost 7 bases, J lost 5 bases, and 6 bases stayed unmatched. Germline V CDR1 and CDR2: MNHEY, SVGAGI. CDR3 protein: CASISSGGAHEQYF. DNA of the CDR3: TGTGCCAGCATTTCTAGCGGGGGGGCCCACGAGCAGTACTTC.

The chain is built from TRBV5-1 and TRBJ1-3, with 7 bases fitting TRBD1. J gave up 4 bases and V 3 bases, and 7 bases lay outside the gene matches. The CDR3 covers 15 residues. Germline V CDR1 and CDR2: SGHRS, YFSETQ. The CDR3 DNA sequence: TGCGCCAGCAGCTCTGAGACAGGGACAGGAAACACCATATATTTT. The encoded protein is CASSSETGTGNTIYF.

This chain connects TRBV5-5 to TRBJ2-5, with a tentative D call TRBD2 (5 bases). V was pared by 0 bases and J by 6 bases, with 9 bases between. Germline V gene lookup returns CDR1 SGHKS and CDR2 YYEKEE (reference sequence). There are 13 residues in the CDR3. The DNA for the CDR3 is TGTGCCAGCAGCTTGGAAGGGAGAAAGACCCAGTACTTC. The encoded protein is CASSLEGRKTQYF.

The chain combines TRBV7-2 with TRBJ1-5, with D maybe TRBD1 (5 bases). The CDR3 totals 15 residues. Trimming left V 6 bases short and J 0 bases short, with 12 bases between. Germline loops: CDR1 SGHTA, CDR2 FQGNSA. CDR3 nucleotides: TGTGCCAGCAGGTTGACAGTAGATAGCAATCAGCCCCAGCATTTT. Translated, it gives CASRLTVDSNQPQHF.

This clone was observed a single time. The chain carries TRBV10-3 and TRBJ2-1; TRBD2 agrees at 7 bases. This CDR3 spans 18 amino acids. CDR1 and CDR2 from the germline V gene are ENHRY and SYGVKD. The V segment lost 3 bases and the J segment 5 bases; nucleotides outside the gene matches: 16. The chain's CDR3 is CAISERFQSKGLHNEQFF. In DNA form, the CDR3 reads TGTGCCATCAGTGAACGGTTCCAATCTAAGGGACTACACAATGAGCAGTTCTTC.

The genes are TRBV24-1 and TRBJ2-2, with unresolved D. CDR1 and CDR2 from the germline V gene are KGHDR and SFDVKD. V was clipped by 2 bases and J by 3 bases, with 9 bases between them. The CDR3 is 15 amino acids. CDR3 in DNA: TGTGCCACCAGTGATTCGACATCATACACCGGGGAGCTGTTTTTT. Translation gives CATSDSTSYTGELFF.

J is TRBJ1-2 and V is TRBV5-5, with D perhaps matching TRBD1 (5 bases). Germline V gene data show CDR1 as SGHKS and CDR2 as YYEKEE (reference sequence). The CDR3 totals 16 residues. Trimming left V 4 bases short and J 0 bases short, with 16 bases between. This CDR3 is CASSASGNPANYGYTF. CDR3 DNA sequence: TGTGCCAGCAGCGCCTCAGGGAATCCGGCTAACTATGGCTACACCTTC.

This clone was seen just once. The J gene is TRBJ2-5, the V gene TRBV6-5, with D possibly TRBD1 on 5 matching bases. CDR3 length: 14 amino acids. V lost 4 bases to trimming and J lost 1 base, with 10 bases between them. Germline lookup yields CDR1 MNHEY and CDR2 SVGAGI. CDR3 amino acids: CASSSTVTQETQYF. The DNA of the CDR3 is TGTGCCAGCAGTTCGACAGTCACCCAAGAGACCCAGTACTTC.

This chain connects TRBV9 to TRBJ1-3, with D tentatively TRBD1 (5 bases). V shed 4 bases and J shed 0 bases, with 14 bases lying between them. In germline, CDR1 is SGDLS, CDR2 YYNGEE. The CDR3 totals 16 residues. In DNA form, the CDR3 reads TGTGCCAGCAGCCACCGGGGGGACCCCTCTGGAAACACCATATATTTT. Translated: CASSHRGDPSGNTIYF.

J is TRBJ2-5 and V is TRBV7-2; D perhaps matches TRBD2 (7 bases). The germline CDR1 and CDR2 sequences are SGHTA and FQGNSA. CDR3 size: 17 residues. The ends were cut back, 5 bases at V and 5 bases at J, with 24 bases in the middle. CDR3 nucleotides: TGTGCCAGCAGCCCACGGATCGCGCGCGGGGGCAGGGAGACCCAGTACTTC. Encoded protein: CASSPRIARGGRETQYF. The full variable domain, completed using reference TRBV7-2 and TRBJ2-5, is GAGVSQSPSNKVTEKGKDVELRCDPISGHTALYWYRQSLGQGLEFLIYFQGNSAPDKSGLPSDRFSAERTGGSVSTLTIQRTQQEDSAVYLCASSPRIARGGRETQYFGPGTRLLVL.